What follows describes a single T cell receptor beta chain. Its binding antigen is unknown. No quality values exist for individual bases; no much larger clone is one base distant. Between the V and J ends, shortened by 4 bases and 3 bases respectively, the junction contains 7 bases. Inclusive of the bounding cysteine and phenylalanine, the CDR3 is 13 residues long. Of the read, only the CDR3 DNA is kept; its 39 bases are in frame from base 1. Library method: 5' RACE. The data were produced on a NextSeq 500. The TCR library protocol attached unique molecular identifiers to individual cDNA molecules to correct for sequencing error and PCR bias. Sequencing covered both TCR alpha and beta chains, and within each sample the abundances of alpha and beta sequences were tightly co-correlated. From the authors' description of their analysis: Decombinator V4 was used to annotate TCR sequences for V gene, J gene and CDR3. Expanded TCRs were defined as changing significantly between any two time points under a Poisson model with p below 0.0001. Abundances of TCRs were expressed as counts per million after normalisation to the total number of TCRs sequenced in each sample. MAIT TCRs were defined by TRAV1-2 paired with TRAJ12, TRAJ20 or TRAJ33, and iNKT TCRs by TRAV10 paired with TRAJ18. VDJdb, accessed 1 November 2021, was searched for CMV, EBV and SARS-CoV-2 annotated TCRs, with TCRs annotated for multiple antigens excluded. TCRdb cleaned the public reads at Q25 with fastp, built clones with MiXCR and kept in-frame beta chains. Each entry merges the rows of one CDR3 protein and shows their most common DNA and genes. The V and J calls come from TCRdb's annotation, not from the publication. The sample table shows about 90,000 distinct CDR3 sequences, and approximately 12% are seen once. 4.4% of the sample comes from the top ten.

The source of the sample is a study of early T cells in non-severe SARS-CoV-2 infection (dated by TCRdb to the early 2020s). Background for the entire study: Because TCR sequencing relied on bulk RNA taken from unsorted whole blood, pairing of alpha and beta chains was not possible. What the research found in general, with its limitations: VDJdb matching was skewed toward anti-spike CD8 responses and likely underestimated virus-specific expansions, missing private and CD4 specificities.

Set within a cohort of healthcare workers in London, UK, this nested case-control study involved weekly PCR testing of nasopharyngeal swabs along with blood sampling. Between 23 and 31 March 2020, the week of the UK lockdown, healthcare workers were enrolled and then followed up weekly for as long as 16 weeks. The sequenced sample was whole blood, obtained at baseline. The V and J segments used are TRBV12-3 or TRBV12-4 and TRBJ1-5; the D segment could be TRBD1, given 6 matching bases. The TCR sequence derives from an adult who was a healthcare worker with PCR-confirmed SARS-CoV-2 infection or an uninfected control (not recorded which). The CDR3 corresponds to CASSWDTNQPQHF. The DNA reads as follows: TGTGCCAGCAGTTGGGACACCAATCAGCCCCAGCATTTT.